These T cell receptor beta chains were read from a single sample in a study of T cell changes during pregnancy in multiple sclerosis. TCRdb's table, derived via immunoSEQ multiplex PCR, lists solely in-frame clones and lacks some. This sample carries about 69,000 clones, 85% to 95% of them seen once, and the ten largest clones take approximately 2%. Material: peripheral blood, obtained in the third trimester of pregnancy. The receptors here all came from a female donor in good health, enrolled as a control in a pregnancy study. CDR3s include the opening cysteine and the closing phenylalanine or tryptophan. A D gene is named only where the DNA matches it firmly. Where a row states a size, it is once, few, many or the class of an expanded clone; other rows omit it.

abundance: -
d_gene: TRBD2
v_gene: TRBV5-1
j_gene: TRBJ2-7
CDR3aa: CASSRWGGVSYEQYF
CDR3nt: TGCGCCAGCAGCCGCTGGGGGGGGGTCTCCTACGAGCAGTACTTC

abundance: -
d_gene: -
v_gene: TRBV11-3
j_gene: TRBJ2-1
CDR3aa: CASSLGGGSSYNEQFF
CDR3nt: TGTGCCAGCAGCTTAGGGGGTGGGAGCTCCTACAATGAGCAGTTCTTC

abundance: -
d_gene: TRBD1
v_gene: TRBV18
j_gene: TRBJ2-4
CDR3aa: CASSARQGTNIQYF
CDR3nt: TGTGCCAGCTCCGCGAGACAGGGGACAAACATTCAGTACTTC

abundance: -
d_gene: -
v_gene: TRBV28
j_gene: TRBJ2-2
CDR3aa: CACSGRNTGELFF
CDR3nt: TGTGCCTGTAGCGGACGAAACACCGGGGAGCTGTTTTTT

abundance: -
d_gene: TRBD2
v_gene: TRBV7-3
j_gene: TRBJ2-3
CDR3aa: CASSKGGGRGEDTQYF
CDR3nt: TGTGCCAGCTCTAAAGGGGGCGGGAGGGGGGAAGATACGCAGTATTTT

abundance: -
d_gene: -
v_gene: TRBV4-2
j_gene: TRBJ2-1
CDR3aa: CASSQEGTYNEQFF
CDR3nt: TGTGCCAGCAGCCAAGAGGGGACTTACAATGAGCAGTTCTTC

abundance: -
d_gene: -
v_gene: TRBV7-3
j_gene: TRBJ1-2
CDR3aa: CASSLQGQRQSF
CDR3nt: TGTGCCAGCAGCTTACAGGGTCAACGACAGTCCTTC

abundance: -
d_gene: TRBD2
v_gene: TRBV5-1
j_gene: TRBJ2-1
CDR3aa: CASSLRAGGPMGVVF
CDR3nt: TGCGCCAGCAGCCTGAGGGCGGGGGGGCCTATGGGTGTCGTCTTC

abundance: -
d_gene: -
v_gene: TRBV27
j_gene: TRBJ2-7
CDR3aa: CASSLSEGRDYEQYF
CDR3nt: TGTGCCAGCAGTTTATCCGAGGGTAGGGACTACGAGCAGTACTTC

abundance: -
d_gene: -
v_gene: TRBV7-9
j_gene: TRBJ1-2
CDR3aa: CASSLEGVYRGSIDGYTF
CDR3nt: TGTGCCAGCAGCTTAGAGGGAGTCTACCGGGGAAGTATAGATGGCTACACCTTC

abundance: -
d_gene: -
v_gene: TRBV6-1
j_gene: TRBJ2-7
CDR3aa: CASSVVIRGAYEQYF
CDR3nt: TGTGCCAGCAGTGTGGTAATACGGGGAGCCTACGAGCAGTACTTC

abundance: -
d_gene: TRBD2
v_gene: TRBV27
j_gene: TRBJ2-3
CDR3aa: CASKRDSGRGTDTQYF
CDR3nt: TGTGCCAGCAAAAGAGATAGCGGGAGGGGAACAGATACGCAGTATTTT

abundance: -
d_gene: TRBD2
v_gene: TRBV7-6
j_gene: TRBJ2-7
CDR3aa: CASSFSGGSYEQYF
CDR3nt: TGTGCCAGCAGCTTTAGCGGGGGATCCTACGAGCAGTACTTC

abundance: -
d_gene: TRBD1
v_gene: TRBV4-3
j_gene: TRBJ1-1
CDR3aa: CASSQTTGGGTEAFF
CDR3nt: TGCGCCAGCAGCCAGACGACAGGGGGTGGAACTGAAGCTTTCTTT

abundance: -
d_gene: TRBD1
v_gene: TRBV25-1
j_gene: TRBJ1-5
CDR3aa: CASSAGTAYQPQHF
CDR3nt: TGTGCCAGCAGTGCTGGGACAGCATATCAGCCCCAGCATTTT

abundance: -
d_gene: TRBD2
v_gene: TRBV18
j_gene: TRBJ2-3
CDR3aa: CASSQIAGDGTDTQYF
CDR3nt: TGTGCCAGCTCACAAATAGCGGGAGACGGTACAGATACGCAGTATTTT

abundance: few
d_gene: -
v_gene: TRBV28
j_gene: TRBJ1-5
CDR3aa: CASRTNGYQPQHF
CDR3nt: TGTGCCAGCAGGACGAACGGGTATCAGCCCCAGCATTTT

abundance: -
d_gene: -
v_gene: TRBV29-1
j_gene: TRBJ2-7
CDR3aa: CSVGRARGDEQYF
CDR3nt: TGCAGCGTTGGACGGGCCAGGGGGGACGAGCAGTACTTC

abundance: once
d_gene: TRBD2
v_gene: TRBV5-6
j_gene: TRBJ2-7
CDR3aa: CASSLGPTSGRHGAYEQYF
CDR3nt: TGTGCCAGCAGCTTGGGACCGACTAGCGGGAGGCACGGCGCCTACGAGCAGTACTTC

abundance: -
d_gene: TRBD2
v_gene: TRBV18
j_gene: TRBJ2-3
CDR3aa: CASSPPGLARSGTDTQYF
CDR3nt: TGTGCCAGCTCACCACCGGGACTAGCGAGGTCGGGCACAGATACGCAGTATTTT

abundance: -
d_gene: TRBD1
v_gene: TRBV6-6
j_gene: TRBJ1-2
CDR3aa: CASSYGTGKVGGYTF
CDR3nt: TGTGCCAGCAGTTACGGGACAGGGAAAGTGGGTGGCTACACCTTC

abundance: -
d_gene: TRBD1
v_gene: TRBV5-4
j_gene: TRBJ1-2
CDR3aa: CASSHGQGAQYGYTF
CDR3nt: TGTGCCAGCAGCCATGGACAGGGGGCGCAATATGGCTACACCTTC

abundance: -
d_gene: TRBD1
v_gene: TRBV19
j_gene: TRBJ1-5
CDR3aa: CASTPTGGASQPQHF
CDR3nt: TGTGCCAGTACCCCAACAGGGGGCGCATCTCAGCCCCAGCATTTT

abundance: -
d_gene: -
v_gene: TRBV19
j_gene: TRBJ2-5
CDR3aa: CASSAGGGWETQYF
CDR3nt: TGTGCCAGTAGTGCCGGAGGTGGCTGGGAGACCCAGTACTTC